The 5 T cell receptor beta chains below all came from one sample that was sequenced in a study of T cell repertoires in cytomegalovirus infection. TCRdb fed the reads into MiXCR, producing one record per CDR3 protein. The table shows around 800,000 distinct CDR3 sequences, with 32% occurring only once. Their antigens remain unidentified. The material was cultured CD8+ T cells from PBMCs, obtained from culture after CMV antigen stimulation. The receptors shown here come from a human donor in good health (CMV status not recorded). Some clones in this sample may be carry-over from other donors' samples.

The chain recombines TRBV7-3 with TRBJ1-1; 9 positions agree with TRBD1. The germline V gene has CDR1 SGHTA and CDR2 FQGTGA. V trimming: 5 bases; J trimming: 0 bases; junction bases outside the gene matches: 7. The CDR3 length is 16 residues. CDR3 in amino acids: CASSEMGQGLNTEAFF. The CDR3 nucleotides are TGTGCCAGCAGCGAAATGGGACAGGGATTGAACACTGAAGCTTTCTTT.

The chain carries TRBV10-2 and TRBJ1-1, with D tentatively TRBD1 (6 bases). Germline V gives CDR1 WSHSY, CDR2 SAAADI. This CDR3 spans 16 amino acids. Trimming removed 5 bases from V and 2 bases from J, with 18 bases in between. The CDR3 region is CASSYPGQRENTEAFF. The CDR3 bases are TGCGCCAGCAGTTACCCCGGACAGAGAGAAAACACTGAAGCTTTCTTT.

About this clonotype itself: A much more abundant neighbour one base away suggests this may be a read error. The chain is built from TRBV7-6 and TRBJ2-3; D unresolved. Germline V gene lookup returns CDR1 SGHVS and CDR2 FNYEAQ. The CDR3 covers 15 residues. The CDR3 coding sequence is TGTGCCATCAGCTTATGGGATGGAAGCACAGATACGCAGTATTTT. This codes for CAISLWDGSTDTQYF.

The CDR3 is CASSKRGWDEQFF. CDR3 nucleotide sequence: TGTGCCAGTAGTAAGAGGGGATGGGATGAGCAGTTCTTC. The V call is TRBV19, the J call TRBJ2-1; D may match TRBD1 or TRBD2 (5 bases each). The germline gives CDR1 LNHDA, CDR2 SQIVND (reference sequence). The CDR3 length is 13 residues. V dropped 4 bases and J dropped 8 bases, with 12 bases sitting between them.

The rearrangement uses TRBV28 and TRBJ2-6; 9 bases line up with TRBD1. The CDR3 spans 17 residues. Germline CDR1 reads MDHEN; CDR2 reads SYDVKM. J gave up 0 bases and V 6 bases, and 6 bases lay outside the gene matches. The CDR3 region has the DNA TGTGCCAGCAGCAAACCGGGACAGGGCTCTGGGGCCAACGTCCTGACTTTC. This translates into CASSKPGQGSGANVLTF.